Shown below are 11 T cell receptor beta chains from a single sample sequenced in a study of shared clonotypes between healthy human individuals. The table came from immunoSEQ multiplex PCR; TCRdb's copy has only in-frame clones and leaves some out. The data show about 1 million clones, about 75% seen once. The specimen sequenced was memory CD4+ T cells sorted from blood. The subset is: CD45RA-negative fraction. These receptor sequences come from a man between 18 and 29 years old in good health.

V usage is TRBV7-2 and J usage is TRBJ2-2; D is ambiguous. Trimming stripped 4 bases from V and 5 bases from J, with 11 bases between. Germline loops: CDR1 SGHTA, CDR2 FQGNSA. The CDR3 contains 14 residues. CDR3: CASSWTKPTGELFF. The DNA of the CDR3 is TGTGCCAGCAGCTGGACCAAACCTACCGGGGAGCTGTTTTTT. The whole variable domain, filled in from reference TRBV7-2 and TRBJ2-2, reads GAGVSQSPSNKVTEKGKDVELRCDPISGHTALYWYRQSLGQGLEFLIYFQGNSAPDKSGLPSDRFSAERTGGSVSTLTIQRTQQEDSAVYLCASSWTKPTGELFFGEGSRLTVL.

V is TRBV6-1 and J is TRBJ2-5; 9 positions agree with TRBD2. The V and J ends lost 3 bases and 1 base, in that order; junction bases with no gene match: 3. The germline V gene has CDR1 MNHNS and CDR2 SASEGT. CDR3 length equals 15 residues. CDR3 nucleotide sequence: TGTGCCAGCAGTGAGCAGCGGGGGGCCCAAGAGACCCAGTACTTC. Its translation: CASSEQRGAQETQYF.

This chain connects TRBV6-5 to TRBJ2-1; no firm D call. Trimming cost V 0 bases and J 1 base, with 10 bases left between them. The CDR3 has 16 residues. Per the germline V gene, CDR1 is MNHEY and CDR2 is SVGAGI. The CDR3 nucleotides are TGTGCCAGCAGTTACTCCGGAATAGGGTCCTACAATGAGCAGTTCTTC. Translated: CASSYSGIGSYNEQFF.

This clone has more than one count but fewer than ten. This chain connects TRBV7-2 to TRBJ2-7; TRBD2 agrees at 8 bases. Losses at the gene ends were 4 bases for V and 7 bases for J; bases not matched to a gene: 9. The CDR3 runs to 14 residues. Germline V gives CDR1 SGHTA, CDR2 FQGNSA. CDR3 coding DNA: TGTGCCAGCAGCTCCGGACTAGCATCGACGGAGCAGTACTTC. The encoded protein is CASSSGLASTEQYF.

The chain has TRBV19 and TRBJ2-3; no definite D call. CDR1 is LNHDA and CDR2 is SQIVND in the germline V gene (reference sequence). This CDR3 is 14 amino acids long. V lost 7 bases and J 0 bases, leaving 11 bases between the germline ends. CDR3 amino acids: CASTTRSSTDTQYF. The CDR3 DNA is TGTGCCAGTACCACGAGGTCTAGCACAGATACGCAGTATTTT.

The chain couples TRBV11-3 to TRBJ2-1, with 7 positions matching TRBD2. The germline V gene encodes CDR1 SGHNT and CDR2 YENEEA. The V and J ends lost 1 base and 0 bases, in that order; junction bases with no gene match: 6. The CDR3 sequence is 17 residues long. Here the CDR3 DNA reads TGTGCCAGCAGCTTAGGCTTTCCGGGAGGCTCCTACAATGAGCAGTTCTTC. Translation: CASSLGFPGGSYNEQFF.

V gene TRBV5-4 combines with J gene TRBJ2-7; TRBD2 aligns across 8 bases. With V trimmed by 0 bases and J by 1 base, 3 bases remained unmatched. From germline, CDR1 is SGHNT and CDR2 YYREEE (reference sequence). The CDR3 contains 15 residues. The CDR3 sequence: CASSLGASGSYEQYF. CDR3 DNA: TGTGCCAGCAGCTTGGGGGCTAGCGGGTCCTACGAGCAGTACTTC. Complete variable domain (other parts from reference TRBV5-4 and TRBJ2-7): ETGVTQSPTHLIKTRGQQVTLRCSSQSGHNTVSWYQQALGQGPQFIFQYYREEENGRGNFPPRFSGLQFPNYSSELNVNALELDDSALYLCASSLGASGSYEQYFGPGTRLTVT.

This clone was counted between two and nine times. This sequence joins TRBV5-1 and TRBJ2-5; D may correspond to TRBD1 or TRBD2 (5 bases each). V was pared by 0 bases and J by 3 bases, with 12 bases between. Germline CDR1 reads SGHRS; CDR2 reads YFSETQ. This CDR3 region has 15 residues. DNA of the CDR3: TGCGCCAGCAGCTTGGGAGTTGGGGGTAAAGAGACCCAGTACTTC. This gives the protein CASSLGVGGKETQYF.

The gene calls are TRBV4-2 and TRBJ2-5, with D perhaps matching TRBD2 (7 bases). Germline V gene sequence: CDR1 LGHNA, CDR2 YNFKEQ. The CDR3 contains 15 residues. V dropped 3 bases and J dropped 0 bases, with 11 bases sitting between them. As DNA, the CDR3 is TGTGCCAGCAGCCAGCGGGGGCAGTACCAAGAGACCCAGTACTTC. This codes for CASSQRGQYQETQYF.

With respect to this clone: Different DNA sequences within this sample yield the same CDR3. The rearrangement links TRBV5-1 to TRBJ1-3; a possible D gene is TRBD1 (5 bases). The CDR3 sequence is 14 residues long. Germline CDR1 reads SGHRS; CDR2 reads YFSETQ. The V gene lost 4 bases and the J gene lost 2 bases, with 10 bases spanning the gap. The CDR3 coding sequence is TGCGCCAGCAGCCCAGGGACGGCTGGAAACACCATATATTTT. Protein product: CASSPGTAGNTIYF.

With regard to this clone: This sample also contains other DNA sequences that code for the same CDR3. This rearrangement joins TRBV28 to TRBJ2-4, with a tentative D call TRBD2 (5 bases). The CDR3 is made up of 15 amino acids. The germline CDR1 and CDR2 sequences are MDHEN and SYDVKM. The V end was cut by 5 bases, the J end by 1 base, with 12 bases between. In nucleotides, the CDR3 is TGTGCCAGCAGTCCCCCGGGATCCGCCAAAAACATTCAGTACTTC. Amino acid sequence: CASSPPGSAKNIQYF.